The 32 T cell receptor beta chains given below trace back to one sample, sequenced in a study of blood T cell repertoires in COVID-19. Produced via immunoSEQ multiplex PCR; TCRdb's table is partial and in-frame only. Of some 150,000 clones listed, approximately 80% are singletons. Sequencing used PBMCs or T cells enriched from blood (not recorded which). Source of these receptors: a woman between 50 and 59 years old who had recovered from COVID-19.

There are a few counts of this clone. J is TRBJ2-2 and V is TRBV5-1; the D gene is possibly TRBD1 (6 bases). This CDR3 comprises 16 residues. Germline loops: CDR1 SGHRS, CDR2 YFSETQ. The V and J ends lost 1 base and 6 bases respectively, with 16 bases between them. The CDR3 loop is CASSLRQPGDSGELFF. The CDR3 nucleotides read TGCGCCAGCAGCTTGCGGCAACCAGGGGATTCCGGGGAGCTGTTTTTT.

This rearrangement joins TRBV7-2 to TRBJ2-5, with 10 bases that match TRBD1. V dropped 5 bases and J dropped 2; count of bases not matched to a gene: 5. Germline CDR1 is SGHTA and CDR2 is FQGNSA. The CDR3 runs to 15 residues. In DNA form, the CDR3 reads TGTGCCAGCAGCCACGACAGGGGGCGGCAAGAGACCCAGTACTTC. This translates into CASSHDRGRQETQYF.

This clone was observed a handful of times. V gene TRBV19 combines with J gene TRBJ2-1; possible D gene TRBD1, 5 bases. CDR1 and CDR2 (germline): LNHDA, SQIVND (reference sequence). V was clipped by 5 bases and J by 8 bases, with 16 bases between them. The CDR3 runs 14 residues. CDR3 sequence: CASSWQGRADEQFF. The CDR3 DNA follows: TGTGCCAGTAGTTGGCAGGGCCGAGCTGATGAGCAGTTCTTC.

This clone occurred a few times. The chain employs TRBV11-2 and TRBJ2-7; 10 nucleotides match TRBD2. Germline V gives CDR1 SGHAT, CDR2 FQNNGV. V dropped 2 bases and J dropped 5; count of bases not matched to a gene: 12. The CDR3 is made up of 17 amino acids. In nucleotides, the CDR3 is TGTGCCAGCAGCTTAAGATCTAGCGGGGGCCTTAAACACGAGCAGTACTTC. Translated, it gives CASSLRSSGGLKHEQYF.

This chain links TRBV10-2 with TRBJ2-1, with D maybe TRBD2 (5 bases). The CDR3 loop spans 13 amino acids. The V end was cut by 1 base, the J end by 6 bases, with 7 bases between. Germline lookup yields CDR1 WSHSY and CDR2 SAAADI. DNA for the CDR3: TGCGCCAGCAGTGAGTTTCGGGGCAATGAGCAGTTCTTC. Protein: CASSEFRGNEQFF.

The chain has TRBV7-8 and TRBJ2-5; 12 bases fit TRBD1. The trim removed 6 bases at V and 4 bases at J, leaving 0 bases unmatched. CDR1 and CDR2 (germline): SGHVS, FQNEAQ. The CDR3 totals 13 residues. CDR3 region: CASRGQGAETQYF. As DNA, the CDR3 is TGTGCCAGCAGGGGACAGGGGGCAGAGACCCAGTACTTC.

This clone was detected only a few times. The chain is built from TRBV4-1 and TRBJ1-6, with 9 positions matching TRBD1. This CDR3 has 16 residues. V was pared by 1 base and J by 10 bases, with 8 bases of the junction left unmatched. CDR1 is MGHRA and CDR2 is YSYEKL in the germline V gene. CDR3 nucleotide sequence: TGCGCCAGCAGCCAAGTGTCGGGACAGGGCGGATCACCCCTCCACTTT. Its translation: CASSQVSGQGGSPLHF.

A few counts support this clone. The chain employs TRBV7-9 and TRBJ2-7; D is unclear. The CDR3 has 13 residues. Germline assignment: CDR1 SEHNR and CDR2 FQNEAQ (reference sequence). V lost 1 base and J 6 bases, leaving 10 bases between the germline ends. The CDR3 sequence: CASSLERGFEQYF. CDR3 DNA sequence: TGTGCCAGCAGCTTAGAAAGAGGTTTCGAGCAGTACTTC.

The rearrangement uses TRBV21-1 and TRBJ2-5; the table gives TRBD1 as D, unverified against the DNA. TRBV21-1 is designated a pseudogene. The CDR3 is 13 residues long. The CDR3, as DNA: TGTCCCTATCTAGACAGGGGACGTGAGACCCAGTACTTC. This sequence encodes CPYLDRGRETQYF.

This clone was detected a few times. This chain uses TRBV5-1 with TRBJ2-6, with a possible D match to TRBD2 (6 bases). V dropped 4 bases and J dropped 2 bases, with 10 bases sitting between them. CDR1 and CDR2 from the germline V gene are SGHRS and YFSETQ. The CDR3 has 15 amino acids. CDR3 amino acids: CASSPEGTGANVLTF. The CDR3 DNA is TGCGCCAGCAGCCCGGAGGGAACTGGGGCCAACGTCCTGACTTTC. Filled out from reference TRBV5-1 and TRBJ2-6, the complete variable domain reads KAGVTQTPRYLIKTRGQQVTLSCSPISGHRSVSWYQQTPGQGLQFLFEYFSETQRNKGNFPGRFSGRQFSNSRSEMNVSTLELGDSALYLCASSPEGTGANVLTFGAGSRLTVL.

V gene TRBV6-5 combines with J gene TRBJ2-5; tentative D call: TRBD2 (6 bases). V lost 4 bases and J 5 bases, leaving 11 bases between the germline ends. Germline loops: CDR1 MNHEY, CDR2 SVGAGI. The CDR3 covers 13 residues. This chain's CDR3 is CASSWRGSETQYF. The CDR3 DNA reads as TGTGCCAGCAGTTGGCGGGGTAGCGAGACCCAGTACTTC.

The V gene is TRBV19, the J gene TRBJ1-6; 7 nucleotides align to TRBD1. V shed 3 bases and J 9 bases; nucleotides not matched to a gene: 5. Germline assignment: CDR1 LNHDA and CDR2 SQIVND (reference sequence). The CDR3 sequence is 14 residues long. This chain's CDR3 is CASSIRQGGSPLHF. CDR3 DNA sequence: TGTGCCAGTAGTATCCGACAGGGCGGTTCACCCCTCCACTTT.

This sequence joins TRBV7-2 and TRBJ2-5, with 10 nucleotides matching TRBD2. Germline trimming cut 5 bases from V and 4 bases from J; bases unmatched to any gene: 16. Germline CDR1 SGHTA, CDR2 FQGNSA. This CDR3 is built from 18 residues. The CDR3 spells CASSQSRSAGGVGETQYF. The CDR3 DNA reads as TGTGCCAGCAGCCAAAGCAGATCAGCGGGGGGGGTAGGAGAGACCCAGTACTTC.

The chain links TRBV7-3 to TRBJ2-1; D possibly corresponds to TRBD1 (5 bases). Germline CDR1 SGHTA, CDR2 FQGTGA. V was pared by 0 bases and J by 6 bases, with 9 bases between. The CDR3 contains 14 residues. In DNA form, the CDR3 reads TGTGCCAGCAGCTTAACTTGGCAGGGCAATGAGCAGTTCTTC. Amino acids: CASSLTWQGNEQFF.

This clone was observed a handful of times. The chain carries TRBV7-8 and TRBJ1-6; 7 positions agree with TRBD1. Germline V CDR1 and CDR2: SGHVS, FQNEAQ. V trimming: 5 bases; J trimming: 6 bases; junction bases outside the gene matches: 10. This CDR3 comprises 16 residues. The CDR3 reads CASSDPRGRGNSPLHF. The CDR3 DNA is TGTGCCAGCAGCGACCCTAGGGGGCGCGGTAATTCACCCCTCCACTTT.

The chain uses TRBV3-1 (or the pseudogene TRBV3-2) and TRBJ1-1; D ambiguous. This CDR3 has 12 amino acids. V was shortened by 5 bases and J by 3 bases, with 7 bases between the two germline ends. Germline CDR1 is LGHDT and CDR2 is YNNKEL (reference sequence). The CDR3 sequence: CASSSEYTEAFF. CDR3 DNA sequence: TGTGCCAGCAGCTCTGAGTACACTGAAGCTTTCTTT.

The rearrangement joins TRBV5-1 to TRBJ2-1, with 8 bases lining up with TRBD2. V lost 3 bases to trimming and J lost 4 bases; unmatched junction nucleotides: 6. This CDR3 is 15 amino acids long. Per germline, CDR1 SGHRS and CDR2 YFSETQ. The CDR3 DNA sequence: TGCGCCAGCAGCTGGGGGCGCGGGGGGTACAATGAGCAGTTCTTC. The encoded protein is CASSWGRGGYNEQFF.

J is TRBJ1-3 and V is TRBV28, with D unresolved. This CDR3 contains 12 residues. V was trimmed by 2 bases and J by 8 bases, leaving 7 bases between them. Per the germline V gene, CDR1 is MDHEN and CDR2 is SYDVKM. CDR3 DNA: TGTGCCAGCAGTTTAGCAGAGGACACCATATATTTT. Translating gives CASSLAEDTIYF.

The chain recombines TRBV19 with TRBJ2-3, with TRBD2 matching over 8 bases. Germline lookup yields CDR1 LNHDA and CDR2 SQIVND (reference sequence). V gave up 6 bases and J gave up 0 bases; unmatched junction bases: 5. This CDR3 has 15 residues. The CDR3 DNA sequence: TGTGCCAGTAGCCTTAGCGGGGTCAGCACAGATACGCAGTATTTT. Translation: CASSLSGVSTDTQYF.

The CDR3 sequence is CASPRSGVETQYF. Here the CDR3 DNA reads TGTGCCAGCCCCCGGTCAGGGGTAGAGACCCAGTACTTC. The chain employs TRBV18 and TRBJ2-5; weak D call: TRBD1 (6 bases). The CDR3 has 13 amino acids. Germline-derived CDR1 and CDR2 are KGHSH and LQKENI. V lost 8 bases to trimming and J lost 4 bases, with 14 bases between them.

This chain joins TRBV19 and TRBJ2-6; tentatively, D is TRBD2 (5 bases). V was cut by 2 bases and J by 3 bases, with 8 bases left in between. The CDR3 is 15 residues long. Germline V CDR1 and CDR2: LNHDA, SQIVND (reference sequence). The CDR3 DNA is TGTGCCAGTAGTATATCGAGGGATGGGGCCAACGTCCTGACTTTC. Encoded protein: CASSISRDGANVLTF.

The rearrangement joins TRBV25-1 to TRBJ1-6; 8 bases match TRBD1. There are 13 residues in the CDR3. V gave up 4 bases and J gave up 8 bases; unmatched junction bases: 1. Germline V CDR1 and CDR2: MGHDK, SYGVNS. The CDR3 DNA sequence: TGTGCCAGCAGTGCGACAGGGGATTCACCCCTCCACTTT. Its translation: CASSATGDSPLHF.

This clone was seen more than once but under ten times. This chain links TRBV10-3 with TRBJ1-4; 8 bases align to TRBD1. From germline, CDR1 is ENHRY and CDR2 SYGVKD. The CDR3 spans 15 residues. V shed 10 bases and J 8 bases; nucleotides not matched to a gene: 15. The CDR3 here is CASTPTGQGTEKLFF. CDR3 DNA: TGTGCCAGCACCCCTACTGGACAGGGAACCGAAAAACTGTTTTTT.

The CDR3 region has the DNA TGCGCCAGCAGATCGACTAGCGGGGGGTCGTACAATGAGCAGTTCTTC. It specifies CASRSTSGGSYNEQFF. The V call is TRBV5-1, the J call TRBJ2-1; 13 bases are shared with TRBD2. Trimming took 5 bases from V and 4 from J; bases not matched to a gene: 6. This CDR3 is 16 amino acids long. Germline lookup yields CDR1 SGHRS and CDR2 YFSETQ.

In DNA form, the CDR3 reads TGTGCCAGCAGCCCAGACTACGGGACAGACTATAGCAATCAGCCCCAGCATTTT. It codes for CASSPDYGTDYSNQPQHF. The rearrangement joins TRBV27 to TRBJ1-5, with TRBD1 matching 7 bases. The germline CDR1 and CDR2 sequences are MNHEY and SMNVEV (reference sequence). The CDR3 sequence is 18 residues long. V gave up 6 bases and J gave up 0 bases; unmatched junction bases: 14.

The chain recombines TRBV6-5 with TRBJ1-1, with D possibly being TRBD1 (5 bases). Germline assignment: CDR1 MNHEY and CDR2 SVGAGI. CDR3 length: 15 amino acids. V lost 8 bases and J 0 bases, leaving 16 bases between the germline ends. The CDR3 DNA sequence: TGTGCCAGCCATTCTAAGGGAGGGGTGAACACTGAAGCTTTCTTT. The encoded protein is CASHSKGGVNTEAFF.

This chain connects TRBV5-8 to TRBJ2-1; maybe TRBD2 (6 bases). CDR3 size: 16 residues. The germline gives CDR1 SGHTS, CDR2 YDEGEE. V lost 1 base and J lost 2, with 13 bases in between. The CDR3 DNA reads TGTGCCAGCAGCTTGTCCACGGGGGTTACCTACAATGAGCAGTTCTTC. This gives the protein CASSLSTGVTYNEQFF.

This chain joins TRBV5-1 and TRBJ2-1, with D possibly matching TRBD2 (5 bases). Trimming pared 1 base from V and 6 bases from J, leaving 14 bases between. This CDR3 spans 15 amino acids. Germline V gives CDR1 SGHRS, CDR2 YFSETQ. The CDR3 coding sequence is TGCGCCAGCAGCTTGCAACAAGCCGGGGTCAATGAGCAGTTCTTC. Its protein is CASSLQQAGVNEQFF.

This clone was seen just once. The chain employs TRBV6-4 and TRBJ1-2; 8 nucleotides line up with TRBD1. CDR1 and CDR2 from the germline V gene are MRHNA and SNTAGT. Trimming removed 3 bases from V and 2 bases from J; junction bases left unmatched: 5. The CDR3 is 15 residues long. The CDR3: CASSEGPGGNYGYTF. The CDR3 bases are TGTGCCAGCAGTGAAGGGCCAGGGGGCAACTATGGCTACACCTTC.

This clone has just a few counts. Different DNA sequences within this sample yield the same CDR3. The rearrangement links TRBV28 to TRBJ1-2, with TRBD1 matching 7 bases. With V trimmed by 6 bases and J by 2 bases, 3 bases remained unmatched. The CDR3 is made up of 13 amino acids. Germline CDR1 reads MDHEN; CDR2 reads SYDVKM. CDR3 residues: CASRPTGNYGYTF. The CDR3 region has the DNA TGTGCCAGCAGACCGACAGGGAACTATGGCTACACCTTC.

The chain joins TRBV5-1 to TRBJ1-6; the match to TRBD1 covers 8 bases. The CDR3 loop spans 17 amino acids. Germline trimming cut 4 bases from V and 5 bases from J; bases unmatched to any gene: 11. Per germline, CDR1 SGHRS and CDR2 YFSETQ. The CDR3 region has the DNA TGCGCCAGCAGCCTAGATCTAGGACAGGGAAATAATTCACCCCTCCACTTT. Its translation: CASSLDLGQGNNSPLHF.

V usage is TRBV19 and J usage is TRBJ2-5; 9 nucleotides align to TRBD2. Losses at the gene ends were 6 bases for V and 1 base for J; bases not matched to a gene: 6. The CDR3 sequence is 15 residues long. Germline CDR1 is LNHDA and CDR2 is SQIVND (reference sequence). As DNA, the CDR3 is TGTGCCAGTAGCGGCTTGACTAGCGGCCAAGAGACCCAGTACTTC. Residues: CASSGLTSGQETQYF. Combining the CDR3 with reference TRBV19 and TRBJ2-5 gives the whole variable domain DGGITQSPKYLFRKEGQNVTLSCEQNLNHDAMYWYRQDPGQGLRLIYYSQIVNDFQKGDIAEGYSVSREKKESFPLTVTSAQKNPTAFYLCASSGLTSGQETQYFGPGTRLLVL.